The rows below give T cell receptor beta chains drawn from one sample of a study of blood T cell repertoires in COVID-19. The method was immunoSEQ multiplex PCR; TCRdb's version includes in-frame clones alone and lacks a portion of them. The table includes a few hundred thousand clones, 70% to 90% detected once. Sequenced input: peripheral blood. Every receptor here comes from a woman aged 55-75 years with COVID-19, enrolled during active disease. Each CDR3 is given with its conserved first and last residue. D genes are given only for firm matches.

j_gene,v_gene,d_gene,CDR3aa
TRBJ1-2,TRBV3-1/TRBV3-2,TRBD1,CASSRGTGSRNGYTF
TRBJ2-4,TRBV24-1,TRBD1,CATSGRQGYIQYF
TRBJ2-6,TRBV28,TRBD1,CASSSYTGGAGANVLTF
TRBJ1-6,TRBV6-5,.,CASKIGVGSPLHF
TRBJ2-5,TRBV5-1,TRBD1,CASSSGRTGRRQTQYF
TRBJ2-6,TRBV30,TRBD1,CAWSRRGRLGANVLTF
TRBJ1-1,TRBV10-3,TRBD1,CAISERTGLRTEAFF
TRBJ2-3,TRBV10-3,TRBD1,CATGQGDDTQYF
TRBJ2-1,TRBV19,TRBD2,CASSIGGRVNEQFF
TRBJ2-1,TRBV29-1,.,CSVEEGLRISEQFF
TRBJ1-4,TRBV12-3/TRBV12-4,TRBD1,CARGDSSGEKLFF
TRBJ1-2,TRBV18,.,CASSTAGFNYGYTF
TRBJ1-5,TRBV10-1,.,CATALGPLHGEPQHF
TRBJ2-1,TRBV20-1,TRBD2,CSASLRTSGILNEQFF
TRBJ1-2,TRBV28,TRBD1,CASSLRTGGVSRVGYTF
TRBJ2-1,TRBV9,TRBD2,CASSGTSGYNEQFF
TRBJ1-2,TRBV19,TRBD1,CASKIQGADYGYTF
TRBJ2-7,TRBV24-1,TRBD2,CATSDLWGPSGQYF
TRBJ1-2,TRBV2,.,CASSNRAPGDYGYTF
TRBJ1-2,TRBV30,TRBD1,CAWVRLGGQGVYGYTF
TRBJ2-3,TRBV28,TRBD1,CASSIRTGGMDTQYF
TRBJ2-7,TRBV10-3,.,CAISGRGQQYF
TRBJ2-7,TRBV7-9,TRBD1,CASTIDRGHSYEQYF
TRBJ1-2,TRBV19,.,CASSMAGRGDDYGYTF
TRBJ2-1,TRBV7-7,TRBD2,CASSLAGRGGGMKQFF